This TCR beta chain was documented in a study of cytomegalovirus exposure and HLA in healthy donors. PCR used 60 Vbeta primers and 13 Jbeta primers. Method: immunoSEQ multiplex PCR; TCRdb's copy keeps in-frame clones and lacks some. The table shows almost 200,000 clones, with about 76% occurring only once. V was pared by 1 base and J by 1 base, with 0 bases of the junction left unmatched. Germline assignment: CDR1 SNHLY and CDR2 FYNNEI. The CDR3 is 14 residues long. V and J are TRBV2 and TRBJ2-5, with 7 bases matching TRBD1. The receptor comes from a male donor in good health and CMV-seropositive. The sequenced material came from PBMCs. CDR3 nucleotides: TGTGCCAGCAGTGAAGGACAGGGCCAAGAGACCCAGTACTTC. Its protein product is CASSEGQGQETQYF.